These 29 T cell receptor beta chains were all obtained from the same sample, sequenced in a study of vaccination effects on CD4 cells after COVID-19. Here immunoSEQ multiplex PCR was the method, and the copy in TCRdb shows in-frame clones only, minus some. In the table there are more than 20,000 clones, around 79% of which are singletons. Antigen-specific CD4+ T cells were first expanded with viral peptide pools by the ViraFEST assay and only then sequenced. Isolation of CD4+ T cells took place after around 10 days of culture. BNT162b2 vaccine or mRNA-1273 vaccine was given to participants in two doses. For these receptors, no antigen is known. Sample: CD4+ T cells from PBMCs cultured with SARS-CoV-2 spike peptides, taken after COVID-19 vaccination. The receptors come from a human donor who received a COVID-19 vaccine.

The rearrangement links TRBV15 to TRBJ1-3; D not certain. Deletions cut 0 bases from V and 2 bases from J, with 8 bases between. There are 15 residues in the CDR3. The V gene's germline CDR1 is LNHNV and CDR2 YYDKDF (reference sequence). The CDR3 reads CATSRDVGTGNTIYF. The CDR3 DNA reads as TGTGCCACCAGCAGAGATGTGGGAACTGGAAACACCATATATTTT.

The chain has TRBV19 and TRBJ2-1, with 7 nucleotides matching TRBD1. The CDR3 covers 15 residues. Germline V CDR1 and CDR2: LNHDA, SQIVND (reference sequence). The J segment lost 0 bases and the V segment lost 5 bases, leaving 4 bases of the junction unmatched. The CDR3 protein is CASSQTGDSYNEQFF. The CDR3 DNA reads TGTGCCAGTAGTCAAACAGGGGACTCCTACAATGAGCAGTTCTTC.

The chain joins TRBV6-5 to TRBJ2-5, with D perhaps matching TRBD1 (5 bases). V lost 3 bases, J lost 3 bases, and 17 bases lay in between. This CDR3 spans 16 amino acids. Germline assignment: CDR1 MNHEY and CDR2 SVGAGI. The CDR3 loop is CASSYGAMGREETQYF. The CDR3 DNA is TGTGCCAGCAGTTATGGGGCAATGGGCCGGGAAGAGACCCAGTACTTC.

In its sample, this clone was seen a few times. The chain is built from TRBV7-9 and TRBJ2-1, with 10 nucleotides matching TRBD2. The CDR3 is 15 residues long. Germline values: CDR1 SEHNR, CDR2 FQNEAQ (reference sequence). Losses at the gene ends were 4 bases for V and 9 bases for J; bases not matched to a gene: 9. The CDR3 region is CASSYERGGLTEQFF. CDR3 sequence (DNA): TGTGCCAGCAGCTATGAGCGGGGGGGCTTGACTGAGCAGTTCTTC.

J is TRBJ1-2 and V is TRBV14, with D unclear. The germline V gene encodes CDR1 SGHDN and CDR2 FVKESK. V was shortened by 2 bases and J by 5 bases, with 18 bases between the two germline ends. The length of the CDR3 is 16 residues. CDR3: CASSQLGFPQPYGYTF. As DNA, the CDR3 is TGTGCCAGCAGCCAATTGGGGTTCCCCCAACCATATGGCTACACCTTC.

V is TRBV6-5 and J is TRBJ1-1; 9 positions match TRBD1. The CDR3 totals 13 residues. V lost 6 bases and J lost 5; bases outside the gene matches: 4. The germline V gene has CDR1 MNHEY and CDR2 SVGAGI. In DNA, the CDR3 is TGTGCCAGCAGACGACAGGGGGGTACTGAAGCTTTCTTT. It yields the protein CASRRQGGTEAFF.

The chain recombines TRBV6-1 with TRBJ1-2, with TRBD1 as a possible D gene (6 bases). The CDR3 is 16 amino acids. The germline V gene encodes CDR1 MNHNS and CDR2 SASEGT. Trimming left V 2 bases short and J 4 bases short, with 17 bases between. This CDR3 reads CASSESGGRGGYGYTF. DNA for the CDR3: TGTGCCAGCAGTGAAAGCGGGGGCAGGGGTGGCTATGGCTACACCTTC.

The J gene is TRBJ1-2, the V gene TRBV7-6; 10 bases line up with TRBD1. The germline gives CDR1 SGHVS, CDR2 FNYEAQ. The ends lost 4 bases at V and 3 bases at J; junction bases unmatched: 5. The CDR3 has 15 amino acids. CDR3 coding DNA: TGTGCCAGCAGCTCCCAAGACAGGGGGCACTATGGCTACACCTTC. Translated: CASSSQDRGHYGYTF.

The chain employs TRBV6-5 and TRBJ2-3, with D maybe TRBD2 (5 bases). With 5 bases removed from V and 0 bases from J, the gap between germline ends came to 12 bases. There are 15 residues in the CDR3. Germline V gives CDR1 MNHEY, CDR2 SVGAGI. CDR3 coding DNA: TGTGCCAGCAGTAGAACTAGATCTAGCACAGATACGCAGTATTTT. This translates into CASSRTRSSTDTQYF.

This CDR3 reads CASSEELGRADTQYF. The DNA of the CDR3 is TGTGCCAGCAGTGAAGAATTGGGTAGGGCAGATACGCAGTATTTT. The chain uses TRBV25-1 and TRBJ2-3; D gene ambiguous. The CDR3 spans 15 residues. V lost 2 bases, J lost 4 bases, and 13 bases lay in between. CDR1 is MGHDK, CDR2 SYGVNS, per germline.

The gene calls are TRBV6-2 or TRBV6-3 and TRBJ1-2; D is unclear. The CDR3 runs 16 residues. Germline-derived CDR1 and CDR2 are MNHEY and SVGEGT. The V end lost 4 bases, the J end lost 2 bases, and 17 bases lay between the germline ends. The CDR3 DNA is TGTGCCAGCAGTTCAACGACCGGGCCCGAAAACTATGGCTACACCTTC. Translating it yields CASSSTTGPENYGYTF.

This clone showed up just a few times. Other DNA sequences from this sample encode an identical CDR3 as well. V is TRBV7-2 and J is TRBJ2-7; D is ambiguous. The CDR3 is 12 residues long. The germline V and J ends were trimmed by 3 bases and 0 bases, with 3 bases remaining between them. CDR1 and CDR2 (germline): SGHTA, FQGNSA. CDR3 protein: CASSLSSYEQYF. CDR3 in DNA: TGTGCCAGCAGCTTGAGCTCCTACGAGCAGTACTTC.

The V and J genes are TRBV19 and TRBJ1-5; unclear D gene. The V and J ends lost 5 bases and 1 base respectively, with 15 bases between them. The germline gives CDR1 LNHDA, CDR2 SQIVND (reference sequence). This CDR3 spans 16 amino acids. The CDR3 is CASSQAGGLSNQPQHF. The DNA of the CDR3 is TGTGCCAGTAGTCAGGCAGGAGGTTTAAGCAATCAGCCCCAGCATTTT.

In this sample, this clone turned up a few times. The V call is TRBV6-5, the J call TRBJ2-7, with 10 bases matching TRBD1. Germline loops: CDR1 MNHEY, CDR2 SVGAGI. The junction had 0 bases not matched to a gene; V was cut back by 2 bases and J by 2 bases. This CDR3 is built from 14 residues. The CDR3: CASSYGTGAYEQYF. In DNA form, the CDR3 reads TGTGCCAGCAGTTACGGGACAGGGGCCTACGAGCAGTACTTC.

The V and J genes are TRBV5-4 and TRBJ2-3; 10 positions agree with TRBD1. The CDR3 is made up of 19 amino acids. The germline CDR1 and CDR2 sequences are SGHNT and YYREEE (reference sequence). With 0 bases clipped from V and 0 bases from J, the junction kept 10 bases outside the gene matches. The CDR3 DNA follows: TGTGCCAGCAGCTTGGGTGCCCCGGGACAGGGGTGGAGCACAGATACGCAGTATTTT. It translates to CASSLGAPGQGWSTDTQYF.

This chain joins TRBV6-6 and TRBJ2-3, with a weak D call TRBD2 (6 bases). Germline lookup yields CDR1 MNHNY and CDR2 SVGAGI (reference sequence). The CDR3 sequence is 11 residues long. The V gene lost 5 bases and the J gene lost 9 bases, with 9 bases spanning the gap. The CDR3 reads CASSMEGTQYF. CDR3 nucleotides: TGTGCCAGCAGTATGGAGGGAACGCAGTATTTT.

The chain uses TRBV5-1 and TRBJ2-5; either TRBD1 or TRBD2 may supply D (6 bases each). Germline V gene lookup returns CDR1 SGHRS and CDR2 YFSETQ. Trimming took 0 bases from V and 5 from J, leaving 11 bases between them. CDR3 length: 14 residues. The CDR3 region is CASSLVRGEETQYF. The DNA for the CDR3 is TGCGCCAGCAGCTTGGTGAGGGGGGAGGAGACCCAGTACTTC.

This chain connects TRBV12-3 or TRBV12-4 to TRBJ1-2, with D possibly TRBD1 on 5 matching bases. Trimming removed 5 bases at V and 8 bases at J, with 15 bases between. The CDR3 covers 13 residues. The CDR3 protein is CASSRGTSGGYTF. As DNA, the CDR3 is TGTGCCAGCAGTCGAGGGACCTCTGGGGGCTACACCTTC.

This clone has only a few counts. This chain connects TRBV5-4 to TRBJ1-1; perhaps TRBD1 as D (5 bases). CDR3 length: 14 residues. CDR1 is SGHNT, CDR2 YYREEE, per germline (reference sequence). Trimming took 4 bases from V and 5 from J, leaving 15 bases between them. The CDR3 DNA reads as TGTGCCAGCAGCACCGGCCTGCAGGGTACTGAAGCTTTCTTT. Amino acid sequence: CASSTGLQGTEAFF.

The chain is built from TRBV5-1 and TRBJ2-7, with D possibly TRBD1 on 6 matching bases. V dropped 3 bases and J dropped 6 bases, with 10 bases sitting between them. CDR3 length: 12 amino acids. Germline V CDR1 and CDR2: SGHRS, YFSETQ. The CDR3 spells CASSSTGREQYF. The CDR3 DNA reads TGCGCCAGCAGCTCCACAGGGCGCGAGCAGTACTTC.

V gene TRBV7-2 combines with J gene TRBJ2-1, with 8 bases fitting TRBD2. CDR3 length: 15 amino acids. Germline V gene sequence: CDR1 SGHTA, CDR2 FQGNSA. V was clipped by 5 bases and J by 7 bases; unmatched bases: 10. The CDR3 DNA sequence: TGTGCCAGCAGCAAGGGACTAGGGGTCTGGAATGAGCAGTTCTTC. Translated, it gives CASSKGLGVWNEQFF.

This chain connects TRBV28 to TRBJ2-7; possible D gene TRBD1, 6 bases. Trimming shortened V by 2 bases and J by 3 bases, and 11 bases separated the two germline ends. This CDR3 is 14 amino acids long. CDR1 and CDR2 (germline): MDHEN, SYDVKM. CDR3 region: CASSLPPQGYEQYF. In nucleotides, the CDR3 is TGTGCCAGCAGTTTACCCCCACAGGGCTACGAGCAGTACTTC.

The chain has TRBV5-5 and TRBJ1-2; no reliable D call. Deletions cut 0 bases from V and 5 bases from J, with 8 bases between. The CDR3 consists of 13 residues. In germline, CDR1 is SGHKS, CDR2 YYEKEE (reference sequence). CDR3 DNA sequence: TGTGCCAGCAGCTTGGCCAACGCTTATGGCTACACCTTC. This encodes CASSLANAYGYTF.

V gene TRBV11-2 combines with J gene TRBJ1-1, with unresolved D. The V end was cut by 4 bases, the J end by 4 bases, with 13 bases between. CDR3 size: 14 residues. The germline V gene has CDR1 SGHAT and CDR2 FQNNGV. The CDR3 loop reads CASSSNAGGTEAFF. CDR3 nucleotide sequence: TGTGCCAGCAGCTCTAACGCGGGTGGCACTGAAGCTTTCTTT.

This clone was seen a handful of times. The gene calls are TRBV6-5 and TRBJ1-4, with TRBD1 as a possible D gene (6 bases). CDR3 length equals 14 residues. V shed 7 bases and J shed 2 bases, with 11 bases lying between them. Germline CDR1 and CDR2: MNHEY and SVGAGI. CDR3 DNA sequence: TGTGCCAGCATCGCGGGGGGCACTAATGAAAAACTGTTTTTT. Protein sequence: CASIAGGTNEKLFF.

The chain is built from TRBV12-3 or TRBV12-4 and TRBJ2-7, with D uncertain. The CDR3 loop spans 13 amino acids. Trimming cost V 3 bases and J 2 bases, with 8 bases left between them. This CDR3 reads CASSLRTTYEQYF. CDR3 nucleotide sequence: TGTGCCAGCAGTTTGAGAACAACCTACGAGCAGTACTTC.

CDR3 residues: CASSSGPENYGYTF. In DNA form, the CDR3 reads TGCGCCAGCAGCTCAGGTCCAGAGAACTATGGCTACACCTTC. The chain recombines TRBV5-1 with TRBJ1-2, with D hard to call. Germline V gene lookup returns CDR1 SGHRS and CDR2 YFSETQ. The CDR3 contains 14 residues. The V end lost 3 bases, the J end lost 2 bases, and 11 bases lay between the germline ends.

The rearrangement uses TRBV29-1 and TRBJ1-1; a possible D gene is TRBD1 (5 bases). The CDR3 runs to 13 residues. Germline-derived CDR1 and CDR2 are SQVTM and ANQGSEA. The CDR3 is CTCWGTVNTEAFF. DNA for the CDR3: TGCACCTGCTGGGGGACTGTGAACACTGAAGCTTTCTTT.

This clone came up a few times. The chain employs TRBV30 and TRBJ2-3; D is unclear. The CDR3 sequence is 13 residues long. The germline CDR1 and CDR2 sequences are GTSNPN and SVGIG (reference sequence). V gave up 0 bases and J gave up 1 base, with 5 bases separating them. The CDR3 DNA sequence: TGTGCCTGGAGTGTACGCGGCACAGATACGCAGTATTTT. Encoded protein: CAWSVRGTDTQYF.